This T cell receptor beta chain emerged from a study of cytomegalovirus exposure and HLA in healthy donors. CDR1 is SGHVS and CDR2 is FNYEAQ in the germline V gene. CDR3 length: 16 amino acids. V shed 2 bases and J shed 3 bases, with 15 bases lying between them. The primer mix had 60 Vbeta and 13 Jbeta primers. Only in-frame clones appear in the TCRdb table, and some are missing; sequencing was by immunoSEQ multiplex PCR. The table lists about 260,000 clones, more than 55% of them singletons, with under 3% in the top ten. Sequenced material: PBMCs. This chain connects TRBV7-6 to TRBJ2-3; the D gene is possibly TRBD1 (6 bases). This sequence was found in a female donor in good health and CMV-seronegative. This CDR3 is CASSLMWDMETDTQYF. The CDR3 region has the DNA TGTGCCAGCAGCTTAATGTGGGACATGGAGACAGATACGCAGTATTTT.